This TCR beta chain was observed in a study of low-dose radiotherapy and immunotherapy resistance in tumors. Study summary: Each fraction given to Cohort 2 every two weeks delivered 1 Gy, and the total reached 13 Gy over 26 weeks. Intravenously given cyclophosphamide 200 mg/m2 followed a two-week schedule that placed each dose one day before radiation and immunotherapy.

TRAV- and TRBV-specific primers, spanning alpha and beta chains, primed first-strand cDNA. Using a constant-region primer together with a V-primer adapter, TCRs were subjected to around 20 PCR cycles of amplification. Via MiXCR, TCRdb re-called the reads, giving one row per CDR3 protein. The sample holds over 14,000 distinct CDR3 sequences, approximately 50% seen once. All of the donors were given nivolumab, ipilimumab, aspirin, low-dose cyclophosphamide and low-dose radiotherapy as part of RACIN, a single-arm trial. This clonotype originated in a human donor with advanced metastatic prostate, ovarian, gallbladder or colorectal cancer (not recorded which). This table probably holds off-target reads from a library built for another chain.

The CDR3 reads CATSDFPGAGGPDTQYF. The CDR3 DNA sequence: TGTGCCACCAGTGATTTCCCAGGGGCGGGAGGACCAGATACGCAGTATTTT. V usage is TRBV24-1 and J usage is TRBJ2-3, with 8 nucleotides matching TRBD2. Trimming removed 1 base from V and 4 bases from J; junction bases left unmatched: 9. This CDR3 has 17 residues. From germline, CDR1 is KGHDR and CDR2 SFDVKD.